The 32 T cell receptor beta chains in this list originate from one sample, sequenced in a study of cytomegalovirus exposure and HLA in healthy donors. Amplification used 60 Vbeta primers and 13 Jbeta primers. Assay used: immunoSEQ multiplex PCR; TCRdb lists only in-frame clones, some missing. The data contain about 140,000 clones, 88% of them singletons. The material sequenced was PBMCs. These TCRs come from a woman in her forties in good health and CMV-seronegative.

The V gene is TRBV28, the J gene TRBJ2-7, with 8 positions matching TRBD2. CDR1 is MDHEN, CDR2 SYDVKM, per germline. The V and J ends lost 1 base and 1 base, in that order; junction bases with no gene match: 12. CDR3 length equals 18 residues. The CDR3 DNA is TGTGCCAGCAGTTTATCTGGGACTAGTCGATTTGCATCCTACGAGCAGTACTTC. Translated, it gives CASSLSGTSRFASYEQYF.

The DNA of the CDR3 is TGTGCCAGCAGTACCAGGGGAGGGACTGAAGCTTTCTTT. It yields the protein CASSTRGGTEAFF. V is TRBV25-1 and J is TRBJ1-1; tentatively, D is TRBD1 (6 bases). The CDR3 consists of 13 residues. Germline lookup yields CDR1 MGHDK and CDR2 SYGVNS. V was clipped by 5 bases and J by 5 bases, with 12 bases between them.

The chain employs TRBV13 and TRBJ2-6, with unresolved D. Germline V gene data show CDR1 as PRHDT and CDR2 as FYEKMQ (reference sequence). V lost 2 bases and J lost 0, with 14 bases in between. This CDR3 comprises 18 residues. CDR3 coding DNA: TGTGCCAGCAGCTTATGGGCAGTCTCCCACTCTGGGGCCAACGTCCTGACTTTC. Protein: CASSLWAVSHSGANVLTF.

CDR3 DNA sequence: TGTGCCAGCAGCGTAGATGTAGGGGCAGAGACCCAGTACTTC. Translated, it gives CASSVDVGAETQYF. This chain uses TRBV9 with TRBJ2-5; weak D call: TRBD1 (5 bases). The CDR3 has 14 residues. V was trimmed by 0 bases and J by 4 bases, leaving 10 bases between them. Germline CDR1 is SGDLS and CDR2 is YYNGEE.

This clone showed up just once. The chain joins TRBV7-2 to TRBJ1-5, with 7 positions matching TRBD1. The CDR3 spans 16 residues. Trimming cost V 5 bases and J 0 bases; bases outside gene matches: 7. Germline V gene data show CDR1 as SGHTA and CDR2 as FQGNSA. CDR3 sequence: CASSKEGQTSNQPQHF. In DNA, the CDR3 is TGTGCCAGCAGCAAAGAGGGACAGACTAGCAATCAGCCCCAGCATTTT.

The chain uses TRBV6-5 and TRBJ2-1, with 12 bases that match TRBD2. There are 15 residues in the CDR3. The germline V gene has CDR1 MNHEY and CDR2 SVGAGI. V was pared by 6 bases and J by 7 bases, with 7 bases of the junction left unmatched. In nucleotides, the CDR3 is TGTGCCAGCAGCATGGGACTAGCGGGCCTTAATGAGCAGTTCTTC. Translated: CASSMGLAGLNEQFF.

This clone was seen only once. DNA for the CDR3: TGTGCCAGCAGTTTATTCTCGGCTAGCCGAATCACCTACGAGCAGTACTTC. It is translated as CASSLFSASRITYEQYF. V is TRBV28 and J is TRBJ2-7, with D possibly being TRBD2 (5 bases). Per germline, CDR1 MDHEN and CDR2 SYDVKM. This CDR3 region has 17 residues. V lost 1 base, J lost 2 bases, and 18 bases lay in between.

This chain joins TRBV6-4 and TRBJ2-3, with a possible D match to TRBD2 (5 bases). V gave up 0 bases and J gave up 4 bases, with 8 bases separating them. CDR1 and CDR2 from the germline V gene are MRHNA and SNTAGT. This CDR3 is built from 14 residues. CDR3 in DNA: TGTGCCAGCAGTGACTCGAACGGGGCAGATACGCAGTATTTT. Residues: CASSDSNGADTQYF.

The chain links TRBV28 to TRBJ1-1, with a possible D match to TRBD1 (5 bases). This CDR3 has 15 residues. Trimming took 1 base from V and 2 from J, leaving 11 bases between them. Germline lookup yields CDR1 MDHEN and CDR2 SYDVKM. The CDR3 nucleotides read TGTGCCAGCAGTTTATTAATGGGGGGTAACACTGAAGCTTTCTTT. Translation gives CASSLLMGGNTEAFF.

DNA for the CDR3: TGTGCCAGCAGTTACTCGGCGGGACAGATCCAAGAGACCCAGTACTTC. This encodes CASSYSAGQIQETQYF. The V gene is TRBV6-5, the J gene TRBJ2-5; a possible D gene is TRBD1 (7 bases). V was pared by 0 bases and J by 1 base, with 12 bases between. CDR1 is MNHEY and CDR2 is SVGAGI in the germline V gene. This CDR3 region has 16 residues.

The chain employs TRBV6-5 and TRBJ1-3, with D possibly being TRBD1 (5 bases). The CDR3 loop spans 15 amino acids. Trimming removed 0 bases from V and 3 bases from J, with 9 bases in between. Germline CDR1 and CDR2: MNHEY and SVGAGI. CDR3 residues: CASSYSKGFGNTIYF. The CDR3 DNA sequence: TGTGCCAGCAGTTACTCGAAGGGGTTTGGAAACACCATATATTTT.

This clone was detected once. The chain has TRBV7-8 and TRBJ2-5; the match to TRBD1 covers 8 bases. The end of the DNA is better explained by TRBJ2-7, so the J call may be wrong. CDR3 length: 16 amino acids. Per the germline V gene, CDR1 is SGHVS and CDR2 is FQNEAQ. CDR3: CASSSGGGTVVREQYF. CDR3 coding DNA: TGTGCCAGCAGCTCAGGGGGCGGGACAGTGGTCCGCGAGCAGTACTTC.

This chain uses TRBV5-4 with TRBJ2-3, with TRBD2 matching over 8 bases. This CDR3 spans 16 amino acids. Germline lookup yields CDR1 SGHNT and CDR2 YYREEE (reference sequence). Trimming cost V 2 bases and J 5 bases; bases outside gene matches: 10. The CDR3 region is CASSFPSGGRIDTQYF. The CDR3 nucleotides are TGTGCCAGCAGCTTTCCGTCGGGAGGGCGGATAGATACGCAGTATTTT.

The rearrangement links TRBV5-6 to TRBJ2-7; TRBD2 aligns across 8 bases. The CDR3 runs to 13 residues. Germline V gene lookup returns CDR1 SGHDT and CDR2 YYEEEE. The V and J ends lost 2 bases and 4 bases, in that order; junction bases with no gene match: 2. CDR3 protein: CASSFGGGYEQYF. The CDR3 bases are TGTGCCAGCAGCTTCGGGGGGGGGTACGAGCAGTACTTC.

This chain joins TRBV11-2 and TRBJ1-3, with D perhaps TRBD1 (5 bases). V lost 5 bases and J 2 bases, leaving 10 bases between the germline ends. The CDR3 runs to 14 residues. The germline V gene has CDR1 SGHAT and CDR2 FQNNGV. For the CDR3, the DNA is TGTGCCAGCAGCCCCACAGGTCCTGGAAACACCATATATTTT. Protein product: CASSPTGPGNTIYF.

The chain links TRBV7-9 to TRBJ1-1; TRBD1 agrees at 9 bases. Germline V gene lookup returns CDR1 SEHNR and CDR2 FQNEAQ (reference sequence). Germline trimming cut 5 bases from V and 2 bases from J; bases unmatched to any gene: 15. This CDR3 contains 18 residues. CDR3 protein: CASSPDRTGAEGNTEAFF. Written as DNA, the CDR3 is TGTGCCAGCAGCCCAGACCGGACAGGGGCCGAGGGTAACACTGAAGCTTTCTTT. Drawing the rest from reference TRBV7-9 and TRBJ1-1, the complete variable domain is DTGVSQNPRHKITKRGQNVTFRCDPISEHNRLYWYRQTLGQGPEFLTYFQNEAQLEKSRLLSDRFSAERPKGSFSTLEIQRTEQGDSAMYLCASSPDRTGAEGNTEAFFGQGTRLTVV.

The gene calls are TRBV5-1 and TRBJ1-3; 7 bases map to TRBD1. The junction had 5 bases not matched to a gene; V was cut back by 5 bases and J by 3 bases. The CDR3 is made up of 14 amino acids. Germline V CDR1 and CDR2: SGHRS, YFSETQ. The CDR3 here is CASSEGADGNTIYF. DNA for the CDR3: TGCGCCAGCAGTGAGGGGGCAGATGGAAACACCATATATTTT.

Only one count was recorded for this clone. V and J are TRBV19 and TRBJ2-1, with TRBD1 matching over 7 bases. The CDR3 is made up of 17 amino acids. J gave up 3 bases and V 3 bases, and 11 bases lay outside the gene matches. The V gene's germline CDR1 is LNHDA and CDR2 SQIVND (reference sequence). The CDR3 nucleotides are TGTGCCAGTAGTATCGACAGGGTCTCGGGATACTACAATGAGCAGTTCTTC. Translation: CASSIDRVSGYYNEQFF.

This clone was detected only a few times. The chain recombines TRBV19 with TRBJ2-7, with TRBD1 matching 8 bases. The germline gives CDR1 LNHDA, CDR2 SQIVND (reference sequence). The V segment lost 3 bases and the J segment 5 bases; nucleotides outside the gene matches: 6. CDR3 length equals 14 residues. CDR3 loop: CASSIPAGGHEQYF. CDR3 bases: TGTGCCAGTAGTATCCCAGCAGGGGGCCACGAGCAGTACTTC.

The rearrangement links TRBV6-5 to TRBJ2-1, with D possibly TRBD2 on 6 matching bases. V was trimmed by 4 bases and J by 1 base, leaving 11 bases between them. The CDR3 is 15 amino acids. Germline-derived CDR1 and CDR2 are MNHEY and SVGAGI. The DNA for the CDR3 is TGTGCCAGCAGTTGGACCAGCGGGTCCTACAATGAGCAGTTCTTC. Encoded protein: CASSWTSGSYNEQFF.

For this clone: The junction differs from germline at one of its ends, possibly a read error. The chain recombines TRBV7-9 with TRBJ1-5; D may be TRBD1 (5 bases). The CDR3 has 13 residues. In germline, CDR1 is SEHNR, CDR2 FQNEAQ (reference sequence). The CDR3 loop is CSSSLGAEQPQHF. CDR3 DNA sequence: TGTTCCAGCAGCTTAGGGGCAGAGCAGCCCCAGCATTTT.

The chain combines TRBV9 with TRBJ1-3; D possibly corresponds to TRBD1 (5 bases). V lost 0 bases, J lost 0 bases, and 10 bases lay in between. The CDR3 consists of 16 residues. Germline V CDR1 and CDR2: SGDLS, YYNGEE. The DNA for the CDR3 is TGTGCCAGCAGCGTAGGACAGCATTTCTCTGGAAACACCATATATTTT. This sequence encodes CASSVGQHFSGNTIYF.

This clone was counted a few times. This chain uses TRBV4-2 with TRBJ2-1; 8 positions match TRBD2. The CDR3 is 16 residues long. The ends lost 3 bases at V and 0 bases at J; junction bases unmatched: 4. The germline V gene encodes CDR1 LGHNA and CDR2 YNFKEQ. CDR3 DNA: TGTGCCAGCAGCCACGCCACTAGCGGCTCCTACAATGAGCAGTTCTTC. It translates to CASSHATSGSYNEQFF.

The chain couples TRBV5-4 to TRBJ2-3, with 8 bases lining up with TRBD1. The CDR3 totals 16 residues. Per germline, CDR1 SGHNT and CDR2 YYREEE (reference sequence). Trimming removed 4 bases from V and 0 bases from J; junction bases left unmatched: 7. This CDR3 is CASSPTGQESTDTQYF. The CDR3 DNA sequence: TGTGCCAGCAGCCCAACGGGACAGGAGAGCACAGATACGCAGTATTTT.

The V call is TRBV10-3, the J call TRBJ2-3; D ambiguous. The V end was cut by 0 bases, the J end by 3 bases, with 10 bases between. The CDR3 is 15 amino acids. Germline CDR1 ENHRY, CDR2 SYGVKD. The chain's CDR3 is CAISESADPTDTQYF. CDR3 nucleotide sequence: TGTGCCATCAGTGAGTCGGCGGATCCGACAGATACGCAGTATTTT.

This CDR3 reads CASSEVRSRPNYEQYF. The CDR3 DNA is TGTGCCAGCTCAGAAGTCCGGTCCAGGCCGAACTACGAGCAGTACTTC. This chain joins TRBV18 and TRBJ2-7; D call uncertain. The V end was cut by 5 bases, the J end by 3 bases, with 20 bases between. Germline V CDR1 and CDR2: KGHSH, LQKENI. The CDR3 is made up of 16 amino acids.

With regard to this clone: One junction end disagrees with the germline gene, perhaps due to a read error. CDR3 in DNA: TGTTCCAGCAGCTTAAGCTCCGGCGGGGGAACCTACAATGAGCAGTTCTTC. Its protein is CSSSLSSGGGTYNEQFF. The chain has TRBV7-9 and TRBJ2-1, with TRBD2 identical over 7 bases. The CDR3 runs to 17 residues. From germline, CDR1 is SEHNR and CDR2 FQNEAQ (reference sequence).

This clone came up a few times. The CDR3 sequence is CAIKDRAGAGNTIYF. In DNA, the CDR3 is TGTGCCATCAAGGACAGGGCTGGGGCTGGAAACACCATATATTTT. The V and J genes are TRBV10-3 and TRBJ1-3; TRBD1 agrees at 8 bases. The V gene's germline CDR1 is ENHRY and CDR2 SYGVKD. With V trimmed by 7 bases and J by 2 bases, 7 bases remained unmatched. This CDR3 comprises 15 residues.

This clone has a single count. The rearrangement joins TRBV6-5 to TRBJ1-3, with 9 bases identical to TRBD1. Looked up from germline, CDR1 is MNHEY and CDR2 is SVGAGI. V shed 0 bases, J shed 3 bases, and the junction held 0 bases outside the gene matches. The CDR3 is 15 residues long. The CDR3 DNA is TGTGCCAGCAGTTACTCGGACAGGGGTGGAAACACCATATATTTT. It translates to CASSYSDRGGNTIYF.

This clone was observed a handful of times. This rearrangement joins TRBV5-4 to TRBJ2-2; the match to TRBD1 covers 8 bases. CDR3 length: 15 residues. Germline V lookup: CDR1 SGHNT, CDR2 YYREEE (reference sequence). V dropped 4 bases and J dropped 6; count of bases not matched to a gene: 8. In DNA form, the CDR3 reads TGTGCCAGCAGCCCCCAGGACAGGGCATCCGGGGAGCTGTTTTTT. The encoded protein is CASSPQDRASGELFF.

The V gene is TRBV7-9, the J gene TRBJ2-5, with TRBD1 identical over 8 bases. The J call may not be correct, given that the DNA end is closer to TRBJ2-7. CDR3 length: 17 amino acids. CDR1 and CDR2 (germline): SEHNR, FQNEAQ (reference sequence). The CDR3 coding sequence is TGTGCCAGCAGCCCAAGAGGTTCCGGACAGGGAGATGGCGAGCAGTACTTC. Residues: CASSPRGSGQGDGEQYF.

As regards this clone: This specimen includes other DNA sequences encoding the same CDR3. The gene calls are TRBV5-1 and TRBJ2-7; TRBD2 aligns across 13 bases. The CDR3 has 16 amino acids. Unmatched junction bases numbered 8, after V lost 3 bases and J lost 5 bases. From germline, CDR1 is SGHRS and CDR2 YFSETQ. CDR3 in amino acids: CASSSLGTSGINEQYF. The CDR3 nucleotides are TGCGCCAGCAGCTCGCTGGGGACTAGCGGGATAAACGAGCAGTACTTC.